This note documents a single T cell receptor beta chain sequence. The antigen this receptor binds is unknown. No much larger clone is present one base from it, and per-base qualities are unavailable. This sample was included in a study of cytomegalovirus exposure and HLA in healthy donors (dated by TCRdb to about 2017). In the study overall: In an earlier analysis of several hundred of the donors, around 290 Gb of sequence data and 90 million to 120 million unique TCR beta sequences from roughly 180 million T cells were reported. An early release that covered 640 HLA-typed donors contained approximately 290 gigabases of sequencing data and tens of millions of unique TCR sequences. Among the approximately 430 genotyped donors, around 81% belonged to the genetic ancestry cluster associated with self-reported Caucasian donors. The study was designed to test whether signatures of past pathogen exposure could be identified by cataloging public T cell receptors. The study used immunosequencing to profile the T cell repertoires of about 670 subjects and linked those repertoires to cytomegalovirus serostatus. A separate validation cohort of more than 100 different subjects was used in addition to the roughly 720-subject first cohort. High-throughput TCR immunosequencing, statistical association of individual TCRs with disease status, and machine learning were combined to predict cytomegalovirus infection status. A later analysis re-analyzed previously published TCR beta repertoires from 650 to 800 donors and added high-resolution HLA genotyping to study TCR occurrence patterns. Rather than using new phenotypic data, the later analysis identified candidate immune exposures from TCR beta sequences and from how often those sequences occurred across donors. To decide whether each TCR beta V gene segment behaved as functional or pseudogenic, an earlier analysis of some 570 of the donors relied on high-throughput TCR beta sequencing. Alongside the repertoire data, information on donor age, sex, ethnicity and CMV serostatus was compiled. Genome-wide SNP genotypes for about 65% of the roughly 670 donors were used in a later genetic analysis, which treated that subset as a discovery cohort. All discovery cohort repertoires had been generated using a single sequencing platform. HLA typing covered class I and class II loci at four-digit resolution. Typing coverage differed by locus: A, B, C, DRB1 and DQB1 were typed in about 620-640 donors, DQA1 in 522, DPA1 in 600 to 610, and DPB1 in 400 to 490. Roughly 5 DR-DQ haplotypes were handled as single units for association and clustering because linkage in the cohort was strong. Among about 370 genotyped donors of the cohort, an average of about 220,000 unique TCR beta nucleotide sequences was sequenced per donor, of which 15% to 20% were non-productive. What the work shows at the level of the full study, not this receptor alone: Most TCR sequences were seen in very few donors, while some public TCRs were found in many individuals. An association between a missense DCLRE1C variant and V-gene and J-gene trimming of TCR beta chains was found in a later genetic analysis and replicated in an independent cohort. A cluster of highly shared sequence variants was judged likely to represent a technical artifact of the sequencing pipeline. Cytomegalovirus status was reported to be diagnosed by the classifier with high specificity and sensitivity in both the original and validation cohorts. In a later analysis, the rate of TCR association differed among HLA loci, with DRB1 alleles having the most associated TCRs and HLA-C alleles having the fewest. Immune exposure information for the cohort was limited to CMV serostatus. Because counts were too low, seventeen rarely observed V segments, including chromosome 9 orphons, were excluded from the earlier analysis of some 540 of the donors. Specific HLA alleles were associated with over 15,000 TCR beta sequences at a false discovery rate of 0.05 in a later analysis. Several of the top co-occurrence clusters appeared to be linked to parvovirus B19, influenza, CMV and Epstein-Barr virus, according to a later analysis. Most CMV-associated TCR beta chains appeared to be HLA-restricted in a later analysis, and the HLA associations seemed to be driven largely by CMV exposure. When HLA alleles, especially DR and DQ, strongly co-occurred, TCR associations were difficult to assign to individual alleles. In vitro tests confirmed that a few of the cytomegalovirus-associated TCR beta chains recognize cytomegalovirus antigens. Linkage disequilibrium might explain the correlated functional status among segregating V segments, but an unknown experimental factor could not be ruled out. In a later analysis, HLA-associated TCR beta chains were found to be more clonally expanded and to have lower generation probabilities than equally common non-associated chains. A total of fewer than 200 TCR beta chains were listed by the study as associated with cytomegalovirus. According to a later genetic analysis, donors in an Asian-associated ancestry cluster had fewer N-insertions in productive TCRs than the approximately 710-donor mean. The authors suggested that the approach could potentially be generalized to other disease states and immunological phenotypes. Because the 87-base-pair reads could not distinguish some IMGT-functional V segments, including TRBV6-2 and TRBV6-3, those segments were excluded. Roughly uniform sequencing depth across donors was assumed in presence/absence analyses, although this assumption may not hold. In an earlier analysis of fewer than 700 of the donors, most TCR beta V segments appeared in productive rearrangements about 90% or about 30% of the time, broadly matching IMGT annotations. The cohort was sequenced for TCR beta chains only, and without alpha or paired-chain data the features that could be detected were limited. A further reported finding was that TCR beta sequences accurately predicted the HLA-A and HLA-B alleles for most subjects in the first cohort. Because HLA typing was unavailable for some donors at each locus, only the typed subset was used in association tests.

Germline trimming amounts to 6 bases on V and 6 bases on J, with 8 as the count of junction bases outside the gene matches. The CDR3 runs 14 residues from the cysteine to the phenylalanine. The only DNA kept is the CDR3, 42 bases in frame from the first base. Via the germline V gene, CDR1 is SQVTM and CDR2 ANQGSEA. The cohort was made up of 650 to 700 healthy bone marrow donors. At the time of sampling, every cohort member was nominally healthy, though immune exposures that went unrecorded were likely present. The donor tested CMV seropositive and was one of the 289 seropositive cohort members. A peripheral blood sample was collected from each donor, and TCR beta sequencing was performed on peripheral blood mononuclear cells. The Qiagen DNeasy Blood Extraction Kit was used to extract genomic DNA from the blood cell samples. The library came from the immunoSEQ multiplex PCR assay. For the multiplex PCR, a mixture combining 60 forward primers for TCR Vbeta segments and 13 reverse primers for TCR Jbeta segments was used. The CDR3 region of rearranged TCR beta genes was amplified from genomic DNA with a multiplex PCR assay. The amplified TCR beta libraries were sequenced on the Illumina HiSeq System as 87-base-pair reads. Under the source paper's analysis protocol: A later analysis tallied tens of millions of unique TCR beta chains across the approximately 670 repertoires, and about 10 million of those chains were shared by two or more donors. A nearest-neighbor algorithm error-corrected the raw reads and collapsed the reads into unique sequences, merging closely related sequences to remove PCR and sequencing errors. CDR3 sequences were aligned to IMGT reference sequences to assign V, D and J gene segments. For a sequence to be retained, a match of at least six nucleotides to both a V gene segment and a J gene segment was required. A rearrangement counted as productive if the CDR3 had no stop codons and remained in frame with V and J, and every other rearrangement counted as non-productive. Following IMGT convention, CDR3 was defined as the stretch from the second conserved V-encoded cysteine to the conserved J-encoded phenylalanine. Sequences without an unambiguous match to a single V gene segment were excluded from the earlier analysis of about 600 of the donors. An earlier analysis of approximately 590 of the donors called V segments functional above 56.7% productive rearrangements and segregating when the between-donor standard deviation exceeded 5%. A statistical classification framework was built for diagnosing cytomegalovirus status from the catalog of TCR beta chain sequences. V and J gene assignment, in a later analysis, came from comparing TCR nucleotide sequences with IMGT/GENE-DB human TR gene sequences. In a later analysis, CDR3 sequences and most-parsimonious VDJ recombination scenarios were assigned using the TCRdist pipeline. In a later analysis, each TCR beta chain was defined by its CDR3 amino acid sequence together with its V-gene family, and reads without a unique V-gene family were excluded. As a way to deal with suspected cross-contamination and a sequencing artifact, a later analysis dropped 640 or so nucleotide sequences that were highly shared and had low generation probability. In a later analysis, a clonal expansion index was calculated for each public chain from normalized within-repertoire ranks of inferred template counts. A later analysis computed generation probabilities with a VDJ recombination model fitted to out-of-frame rearrangements, and checked the results against IGoR. In a later analysis, TCR-TCR, TCR-HLA and TCR-CMV co-occurrence was scored with hypergeometric tests, and a repertoire-size bias correction was applied to TCR pairs. In a later analysis, false discovery rates were estimated by permuting HLA or CMV assignments 20 times. A later analysis grouped co-occurring TCRs with DBSCAN, adding TCRdist sequence similarity when clustering within HLA-allele-positive subsets. For co-occurrence clustering, repertoires with fewer than 30,000 or more than 120,000 public chains were excluded, along with a handful of repertoires with anomalous nucleotide sharing. The table comes from immuneACCESS by way of TCRdb, which keeps in-frame sequences with V and J called. Part of the clones is missing from these tables; in studies checked, under half for an unresolved V gene and the rest for unknown reasons. That table supplies the V and J calls and clone size; D and trimming were determined from the DNA. This sample holds 250,000 to 350,000 clones; approximately 90% were observed only once. Roughly 4% of the sample goes to the ten largest clones.

The receptor's source is a man between 35 and 55 years old in good health and CMV-seropositive. The sequenced sample consisted of PBMCs. In this chain, TRBV29-1 is recombined with TRBJ2-2; 9 junctional bases match TRBD1. CDR3 reads: CSVPGTGTAGELFF. The DNA reads as follows: TGCAGCGTCCCAGGGACAGGGACGGCCGGGGAGCTGTTTTTT.